Listed below are T cell receptor beta chains from one sample, sequenced in a study of beta chain features in type 1 diabetes. Some clones are missing from TCRdb's copy, which holds only in-frame ones; the method was immunoSEQ multiplex PCR. The top ten clones hold about 6.7% of a sample with hundreds of thousands of clones, 11% to 15% of them seen once. The sequenced sample consisted of central memory CD4+ T cells from blood. The receptors stem from a man aged 25 to 40 in good health. Each CDR3 is given with its conserved first and last residue. The D gene is left open where the match is weak. Rows give clone size only sometimes, using once, few, many, or a class for an expanded clone.

CDR3 DNA	CDR3 protein	V gene	J gene	CDR3 length	D gene	clone size
TGTGCCAGCAGCCACAGCCGGGACCAGTACTTC	CASSHSRDQYF	TRBV7-7	TRBJ2-5	11	.	.
TGTGCCATATTAGCGGGAGAACGGGACGAGCAGTTCTTC	CAILAGERDEQFF	TRBV10-1	TRBJ2-1	13	TRBD2	few
TGTGCCAGTAGTGGAGGAATAAAACTGTTTTTT	CASSGGIKLFF	TRBV19	TRBJ1-4	11	.	few
TGTGCCAGCAGACCGGGGGGGCCCTATGGCTACACCTTC	CASRPGGPYGYTF	TRBV5-6	TRBJ1-2	13	.	.
TGTGCCAGCCAGAGACTCTCTGGAAACACCATATATTTT	CASQRLSGNTIYF	TRBV27	TRBJ1-3	13	.	.
TGCGCCAGCAGCCAAGAGAGGAGGGATACGCAGTATTTT	CASSQERRDTQYF	TRBV4-1	TRBJ2-3	13	.	.
TGTGCCAGCAGCATTCTGAAAGAGACCCAGTACTTC	CASSILKETQYF	TRBV6-1	TRBJ2-5	12	.	.
TGTGCCAGCAGCTCCCTCGGGGGGGGAGGATTGAACACTGAAGCTTTCTTT	CASSSLGGGGLNTEAFF	TRBV5-4	TRBJ1-1	17	.	.
TGTGCCTGGAACAGGGCTGGAAACACCATATATTTT	CAWNRAGNTIYF	TRBV30	TRBJ1-3	12	.	.
TGCAGCGTAAGTTTCAGGGGTGTAAATGAGCAGTTCTTC	CSVSFRGVNEQFF	TRBV29-1	TRBJ2-1	13	.	.
TGTGCCAGCAGTGATCTACCAGGGCGGTCTAATGAAAAACTGTTTTTT	CASSDLPGRSNEKLFF	TRBV2	TRBJ1-4	16	.	few
TGTGCCAGCAGCTTCATTGCAGGGGATACGCAGTATTTT	CASSFIAGDTQYF	TRBV11-3	TRBJ2-3	13	.	.
TGTGCCACCAGCATTACTCTGAACACTGAAGCTTTCTTT	CATSITLNTEAFF	TRBV15	TRBJ1-1	13	.	.
TGTGCCAGCAGCCCGAGGCCCAGTAATTCACCCCTCCACTTT	CASSPRPSNSPLHF	TRBV5-6	TRBJ1-6	14	.	.
TGTGCCAGCAGTTACTCCCGGGACACTAAAGACAATGAGCAGTTCTTC	CASSYSRDTKDNEQFF	TRBV6-7	TRBJ2-1	16	.	.
TGTGCCAGCAGACAGGGGAGCTCCACAGATACGCAGTATTTT	CASRQGSSTDTQYF	TRBV19	TRBJ2-3	14	TRBD1	.
TGTGCCACGGACAGGGTCTCCTACGAGCAGTACTTC	CATDRVSYEQYF	TRBV2	TRBJ2-7	12	TRBD1	.
TGTGCCAGCAGTTCCGAAACCGGGACAGCTTTT	CASSSETGTAF	TRBV2	TRBJ1-5	11	TRBD1	.
TGTGCCAGCTCACCGGGACAGAACAATGAGCAGTTCTTC	CASSPGQNNEQFF	TRBV18	TRBJ2-1	13	TRBD1	few
TGTGCCAGCAGCCGCGGACAGACTAATGAAAAACTGTTTTTT	CASSRGQTNEKLFF	TRBV9	TRBJ1-4	14	.	few
TGTGCCAGCAGCTTATTAGGGGATGAGCAGTTCTTC	CASSLLGDEQFF	TRBV5-6	TRBJ2-1	12	.	few
TGTGCCAGCAGCTTAGGGGTTGGGGCCAACGTCCTGACTTTC	CASSLGVGANVLTF	TRBV7-2	TRBJ2-6	14	.	.